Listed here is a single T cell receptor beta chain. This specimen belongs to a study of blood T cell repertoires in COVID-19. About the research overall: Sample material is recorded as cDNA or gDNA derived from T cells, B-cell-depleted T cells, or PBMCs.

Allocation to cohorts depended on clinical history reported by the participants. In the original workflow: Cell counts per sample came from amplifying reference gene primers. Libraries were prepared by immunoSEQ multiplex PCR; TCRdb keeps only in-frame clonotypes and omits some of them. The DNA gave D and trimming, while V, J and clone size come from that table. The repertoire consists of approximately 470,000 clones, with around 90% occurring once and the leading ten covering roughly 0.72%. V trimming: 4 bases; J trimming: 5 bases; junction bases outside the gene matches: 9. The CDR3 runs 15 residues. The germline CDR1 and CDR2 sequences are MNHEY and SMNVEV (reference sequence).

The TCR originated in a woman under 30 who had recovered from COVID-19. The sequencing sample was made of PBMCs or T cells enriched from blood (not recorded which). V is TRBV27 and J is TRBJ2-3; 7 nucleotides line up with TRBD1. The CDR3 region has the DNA TGTGCCAGCAGTTCAACAGGGGAAGGGGGAGATACGCAGTATTTT. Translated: CASSSTGEGGDTQYF.